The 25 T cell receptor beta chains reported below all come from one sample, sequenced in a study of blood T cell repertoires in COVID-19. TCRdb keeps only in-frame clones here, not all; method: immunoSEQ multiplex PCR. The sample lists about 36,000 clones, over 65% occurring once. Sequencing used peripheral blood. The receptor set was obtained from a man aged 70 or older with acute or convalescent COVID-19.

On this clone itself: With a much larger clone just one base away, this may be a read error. The CDR3 DNA sequence: TGCAACGTTGGGTTGGCAGCGAACACCGGGGAGCTGTTTTTT. This translates into CNVGLAANTGELFF. The rearrangement links TRBV29-1 to TRBJ2-2; the D is unclear. This CDR3 region has 14 residues. The germline CDR1 and CDR2 sequences are SQVTM and ANQGSEA.

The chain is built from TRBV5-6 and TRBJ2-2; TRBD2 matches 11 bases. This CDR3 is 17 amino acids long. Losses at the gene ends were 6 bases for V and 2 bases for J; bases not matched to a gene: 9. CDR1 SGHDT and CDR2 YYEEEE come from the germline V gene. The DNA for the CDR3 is TGTGCCAGCACCTGGGGGGGACTAGCGGATAACACCGGGGAGCTGTTTTTT. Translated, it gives CASTWGGLADNTGELFF.

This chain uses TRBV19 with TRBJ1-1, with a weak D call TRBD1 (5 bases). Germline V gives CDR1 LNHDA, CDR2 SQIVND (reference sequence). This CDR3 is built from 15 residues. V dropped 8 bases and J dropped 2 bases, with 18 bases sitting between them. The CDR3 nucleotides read TGTGCCAGTGGCGGGAGGGGCTGGGGTAACACTGAAGCTTTCTTT. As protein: CASGGRGWGNTEAFF.

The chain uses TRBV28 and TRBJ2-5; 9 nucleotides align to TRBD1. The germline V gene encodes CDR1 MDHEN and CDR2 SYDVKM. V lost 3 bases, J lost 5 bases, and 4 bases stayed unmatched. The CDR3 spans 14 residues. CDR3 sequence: CASSLGTGRETQYF. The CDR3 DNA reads TGTGCCAGCAGTTTGGGGACAGGGCGCGAGACCCAGTACTTC. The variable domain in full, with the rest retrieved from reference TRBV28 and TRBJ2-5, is DVKVTQSSRYLVKRTGEKVFLECVQDMDHENMFWYRQDPGLGLRLIYFSYDVKMKEKGDIPEGYSVSREKKERFSLILESASTNQTSMYLCASSLGTGRETQYFGPGTRLLVL.

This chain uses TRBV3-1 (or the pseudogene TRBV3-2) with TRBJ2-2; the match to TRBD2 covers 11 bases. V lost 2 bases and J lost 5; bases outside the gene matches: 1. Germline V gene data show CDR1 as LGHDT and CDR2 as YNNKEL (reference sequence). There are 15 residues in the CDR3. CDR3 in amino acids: CASSQRLAGTGELFF. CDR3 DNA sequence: TGTGCCAGCAGCCAACGACTAGCGGGAACCGGGGAGCTGTTTTTT.

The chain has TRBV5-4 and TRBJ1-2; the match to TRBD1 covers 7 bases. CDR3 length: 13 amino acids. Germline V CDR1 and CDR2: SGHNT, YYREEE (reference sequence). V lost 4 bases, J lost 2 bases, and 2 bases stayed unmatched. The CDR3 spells CASSKDRNYGYTF. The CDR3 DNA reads TGTGCCAGCAGCAAGGACAGGAACTATGGCTACACCTTC.

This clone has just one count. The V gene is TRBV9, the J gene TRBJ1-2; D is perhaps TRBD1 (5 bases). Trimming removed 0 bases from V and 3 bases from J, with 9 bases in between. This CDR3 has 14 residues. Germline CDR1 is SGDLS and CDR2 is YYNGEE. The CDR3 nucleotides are TGTGCCAGCAGCGTAGCGATAGGGGACTATGGCTACACCTTC. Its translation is CASSVAIGDYGYTF.

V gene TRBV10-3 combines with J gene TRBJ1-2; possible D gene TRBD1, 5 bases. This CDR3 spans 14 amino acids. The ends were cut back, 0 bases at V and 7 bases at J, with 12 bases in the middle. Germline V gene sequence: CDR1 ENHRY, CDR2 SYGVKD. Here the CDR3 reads CAISESTGGPGYTF. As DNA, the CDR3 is TGTGCCATCAGTGAGTCGACCGGGGGTCCTGGCTACACCTTC.

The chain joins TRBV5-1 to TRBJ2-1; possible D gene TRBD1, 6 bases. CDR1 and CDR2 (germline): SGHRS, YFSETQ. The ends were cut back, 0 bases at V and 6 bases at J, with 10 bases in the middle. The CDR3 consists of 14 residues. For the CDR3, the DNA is TGCGCCAGCAGCTTGGCGGCAGGGGTCAATGAGCAGTTCTTC. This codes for CASSLAAGVNEQFF.

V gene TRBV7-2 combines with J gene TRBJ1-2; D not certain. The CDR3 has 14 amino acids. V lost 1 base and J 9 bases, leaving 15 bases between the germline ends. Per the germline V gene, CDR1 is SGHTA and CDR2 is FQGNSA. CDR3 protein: CASSLVQVGSRYTF. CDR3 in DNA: TGTGCCAGCAGCTTAGTTCAGGTGGGTTCCCGCTACACCTTC.

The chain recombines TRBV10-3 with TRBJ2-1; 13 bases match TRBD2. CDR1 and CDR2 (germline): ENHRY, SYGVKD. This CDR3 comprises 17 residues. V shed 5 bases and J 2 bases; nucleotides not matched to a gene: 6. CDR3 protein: CAISSGLAGVAYNEQFF. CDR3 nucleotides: TGTGCCATCAGTTCCGGACTAGCGGGAGTGGCCTACAATGAGCAGTTCTTC.

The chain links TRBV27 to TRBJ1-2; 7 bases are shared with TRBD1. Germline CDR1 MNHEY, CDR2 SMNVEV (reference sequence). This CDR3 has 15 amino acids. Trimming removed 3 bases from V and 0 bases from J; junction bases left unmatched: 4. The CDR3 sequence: CASSLRQGTNYGYTF. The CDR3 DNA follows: TGTGCCAGCAGTTTGAGACAGGGAACTAACTATGGCTACACCTTC.

In DNA form, the CDR3 reads TGCGCCAGCCAACAGTACACCGGGGAGCTGTTTTTT. Translation: CASQQYTGELFF. This sequence joins TRBV4-1 and TRBJ2-2; no clear D gene. Trimming removed 8 bases from V and 3 bases from J, with 7 bases in between. The CDR3 sequence is 12 residues long. From germline, CDR1 is MGHRA and CDR2 YSYEKL.

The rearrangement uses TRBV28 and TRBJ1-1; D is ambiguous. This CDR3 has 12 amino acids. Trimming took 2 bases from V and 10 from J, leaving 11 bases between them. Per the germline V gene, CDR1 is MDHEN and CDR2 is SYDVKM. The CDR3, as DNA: TGTGCCAGCAGTTTAATTCCCGAGGGAGCTTTCTTT. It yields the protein CASSLIPEGAFF.

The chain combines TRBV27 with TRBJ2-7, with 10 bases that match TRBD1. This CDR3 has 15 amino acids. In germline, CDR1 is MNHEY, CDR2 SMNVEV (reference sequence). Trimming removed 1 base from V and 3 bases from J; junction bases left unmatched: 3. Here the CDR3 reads CASSLYWTGGYEQYF. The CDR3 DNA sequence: TGTGCCAGCAGTTTATATTGGACAGGGGGCTACGAGCAGTACTTC.

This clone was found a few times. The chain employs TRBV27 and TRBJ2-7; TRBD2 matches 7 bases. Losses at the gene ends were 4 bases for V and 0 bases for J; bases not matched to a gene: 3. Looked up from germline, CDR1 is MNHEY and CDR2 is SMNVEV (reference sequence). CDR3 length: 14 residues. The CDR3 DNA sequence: TGTGCCAGCAGTTACGCGGGAGACTCCTACGAGCAGTACTTC. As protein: CASSYAGDSYEQYF.

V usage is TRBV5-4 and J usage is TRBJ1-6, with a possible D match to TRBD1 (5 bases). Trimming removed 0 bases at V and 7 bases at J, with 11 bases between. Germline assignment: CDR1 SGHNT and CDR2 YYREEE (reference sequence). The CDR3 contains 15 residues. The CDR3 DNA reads TGTGCCAGCAGCTTGGCCCCGACAGAGAATTCACCCCTCCACTTT. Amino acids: CASSLAPTENSPLHF.

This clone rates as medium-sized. CDR3 sequence reads: CASSEGRRQGRGGELFF. For the CDR3, the DNA is TGTGCCAGCAGTGAAGGCCGCAGACAGGGGAGAGGCGGGGAGCTGTTTTTT. The chain recombines TRBV2 with TRBJ2-2; 8 bases are a match to TRBD1. Germline CDR1 SNHLY, CDR2 FYNNEI. The V segment lost 1 base and the J segment 7 bases; nucleotides outside the gene matches: 11. The CDR3 spans 17 residues.

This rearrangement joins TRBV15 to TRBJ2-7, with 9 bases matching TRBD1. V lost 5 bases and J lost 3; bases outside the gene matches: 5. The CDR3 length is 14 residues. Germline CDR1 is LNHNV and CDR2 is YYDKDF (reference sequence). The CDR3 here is CATSARQGDYEQYF. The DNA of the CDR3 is TGTGCCACCAGCGCCCGACAGGGGGACTACGAGCAGTACTTC.

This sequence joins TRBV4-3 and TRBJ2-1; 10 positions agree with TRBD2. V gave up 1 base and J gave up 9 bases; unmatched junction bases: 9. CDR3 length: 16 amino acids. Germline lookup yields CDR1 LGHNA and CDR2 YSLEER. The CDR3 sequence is CASSQAGASGSREQFF. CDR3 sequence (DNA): TGCGCCAGCAGCCAAGCGGGGGCTAGCGGGAGTCGTGAGCAGTTCTTC.

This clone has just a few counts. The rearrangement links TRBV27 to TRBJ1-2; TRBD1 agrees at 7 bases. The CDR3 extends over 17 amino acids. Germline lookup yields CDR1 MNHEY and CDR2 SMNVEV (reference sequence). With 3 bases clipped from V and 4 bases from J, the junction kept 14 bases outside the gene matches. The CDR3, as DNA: TGTGCCAGCAGTTTTGGGGACAGACGACGGTGGAGCTATGGCTACACCTTC. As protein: CASSFGDRRRWSYGYTF.

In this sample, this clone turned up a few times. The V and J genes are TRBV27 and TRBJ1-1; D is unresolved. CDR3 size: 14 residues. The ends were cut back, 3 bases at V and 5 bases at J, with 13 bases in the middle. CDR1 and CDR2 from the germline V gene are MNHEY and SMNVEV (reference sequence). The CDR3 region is CASSFVFRRTEAFF. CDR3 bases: TGTGCCAGCAGTTTCGTTTTTAGGCGGACTGAAGCTTTCTTT.

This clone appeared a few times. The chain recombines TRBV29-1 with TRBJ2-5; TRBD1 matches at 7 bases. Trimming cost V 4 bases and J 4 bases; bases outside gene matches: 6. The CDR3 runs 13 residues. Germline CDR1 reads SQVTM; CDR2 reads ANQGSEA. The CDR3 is CSVGQGRAETQYF. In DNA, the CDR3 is TGCAGCGTTGGACAGGGAAGAGCAGAGACCCAGTACTTC.

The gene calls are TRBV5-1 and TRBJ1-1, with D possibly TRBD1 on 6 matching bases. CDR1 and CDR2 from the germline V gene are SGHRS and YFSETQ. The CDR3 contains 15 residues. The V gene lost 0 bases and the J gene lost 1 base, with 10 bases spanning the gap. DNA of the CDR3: TGCGCCAGCAGCTTGGTCGTAGGGGGGAACACTGAAGCTTTCTTT. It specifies CASSLVVGGNTEAFF.

The CDR3 loop reads CASSERTGGGYTF. CDR3 DNA: TGTGCCAGCAGTGAGAGGACAGGGGGTGGCTACACCTTC. The V call is TRBV6-1, the J call TRBJ1-2, with 10 bases matching TRBD1. The CDR3 length is 13 residues. Germline loops: CDR1 MNHNS, CDR2 SASEGT. Germline trimming cut 3 bases from V and 7 bases from J; bases unmatched to any gene: 2.